The clone carrying this TCR beta chain was detected ten times or more. What it binds is unknown. The data were obtained in a study of T cell repertoires in cytomegalovirus infection. Study-wide context: Signatures in public TCR beta sequences pointed to both CMV infection and matching HLA type.

Study results and caveats: Summed public TCR beta family frequency identified CMV carriers bearing the relevant HLA.

TCRdb re-analysed the reads in MiXCR, keeping a single row per CDR3 protein. Among nearly 550,000 distinct CDR3 sequences, approximately 15% were seen once, and the ten largest hold about 24%. Germline assignment: CDR1 SGHVS and CDR2 FNYEAQ. The CDR3 runs to 15 residues. Trimming took 0 bases from V and 4 from J, leaving 10 bases between them. The chain uses TRBV7-6 and TRBJ2-1; no clear D gene. The specimen sequenced was CD8+ T cells from PBMCs. The receptor was derived from a human donor in good health (CMV status not recorded). Some clones in this sample may be carry-over from other donors' samples. The CDR3 loop is CASSLAVNPYNEQFF. In DNA, the CDR3 is TGTGCCAGCAGCTTAGCTGTGAATCCGTACAATGAGCAGTTCTTC.